This TCR beta chain came from a study of CD8 T cells in Susac syndrome. Definite or probable Susac syndrome was diagnosed using recently defined diagnostic criteria. Germline V gives CDR1 MNHEY, CDR2 SMNVEV (reference sequence). V was clipped by 2 bases and J by 2 bases; unmatched bases: 2. This CDR3 contains 15 residues. Reverse transcription of about 0.5 to 1 ug RNA was carried out with random hexamers. Each CDR3 protein gets one entry after TCRdb re-called the immunoSEQ multiplex PCR reads with MiXCR. The table records around 230,000 distinct CDR3 sequences, 95% to 97% of them present only once. V and J are TRBV27 and TRBJ2-7; 11 bases map to TRBD2. This clonotype was obtained from a human donor with Susac syndrome. The sequenced material came from CD4+ T cells from PBMCs. The CDR3: CASSLSSGGAYEQYF. In nucleotides, the CDR3 is TGTGCCAGCAGTTTAAGTAGCGGGGGGGCCTACGAGCAGTACTTC.